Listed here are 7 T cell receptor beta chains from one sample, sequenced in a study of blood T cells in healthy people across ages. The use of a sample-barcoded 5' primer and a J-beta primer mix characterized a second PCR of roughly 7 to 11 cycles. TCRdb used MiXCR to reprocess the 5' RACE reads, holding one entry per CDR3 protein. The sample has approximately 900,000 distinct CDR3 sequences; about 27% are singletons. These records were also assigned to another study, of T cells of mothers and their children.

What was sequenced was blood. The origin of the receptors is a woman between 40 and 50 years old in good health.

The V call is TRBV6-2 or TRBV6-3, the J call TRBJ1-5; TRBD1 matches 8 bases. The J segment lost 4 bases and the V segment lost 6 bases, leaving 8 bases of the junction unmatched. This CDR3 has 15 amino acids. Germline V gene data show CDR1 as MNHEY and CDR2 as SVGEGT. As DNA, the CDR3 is TGTGCCAGCAGCGATGGCGGGACAGGAAATCAGCCCCAGCATTTT. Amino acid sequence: CASSDGGTGNQPQHF.

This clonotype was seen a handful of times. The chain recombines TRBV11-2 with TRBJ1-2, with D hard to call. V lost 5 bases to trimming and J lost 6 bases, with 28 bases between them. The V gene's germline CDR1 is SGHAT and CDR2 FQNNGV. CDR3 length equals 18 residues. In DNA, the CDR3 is TGTGCCAGCAGCCCCCTCGCGGGCAGGCCCACCGCTGAGAATGGCTACACCTTC. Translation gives CASSPLAGRPTAENGYTF.

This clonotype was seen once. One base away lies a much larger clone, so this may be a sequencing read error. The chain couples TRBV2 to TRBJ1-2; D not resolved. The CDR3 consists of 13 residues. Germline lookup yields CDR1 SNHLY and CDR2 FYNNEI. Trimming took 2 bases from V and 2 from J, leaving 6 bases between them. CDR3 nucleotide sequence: TGTGCCAGCAGTGAAATAGGAAACTATGGCTACACCTTC. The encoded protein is CASSEIGNYGYTF.

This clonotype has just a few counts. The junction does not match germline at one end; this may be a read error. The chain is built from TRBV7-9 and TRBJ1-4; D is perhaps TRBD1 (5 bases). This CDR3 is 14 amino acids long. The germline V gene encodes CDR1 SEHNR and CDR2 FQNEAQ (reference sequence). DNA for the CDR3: TGTGCCAGTAGCTTAGAGCCAGGGATGGGAAAACTGTTTTTT. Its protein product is CASSLEPGMGKLFF.

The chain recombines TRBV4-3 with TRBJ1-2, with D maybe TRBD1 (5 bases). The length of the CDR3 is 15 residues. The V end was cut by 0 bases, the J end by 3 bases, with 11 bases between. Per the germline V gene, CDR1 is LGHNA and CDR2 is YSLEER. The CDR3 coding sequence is TGCGCCAGCAGCCAAGAGGTGGCAGGGCACTATGGCTACACCTTC. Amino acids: CASSQEVAGHYGYTF.

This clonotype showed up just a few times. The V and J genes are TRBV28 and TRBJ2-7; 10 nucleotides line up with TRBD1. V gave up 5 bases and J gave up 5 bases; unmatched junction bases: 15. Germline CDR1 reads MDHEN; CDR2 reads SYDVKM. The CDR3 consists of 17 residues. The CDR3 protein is CASSTNGQGGFSDEQYF. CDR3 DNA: TGTGCCAGCAGTACCAATGGACAGGGGGGTTTCAGCGACGAGCAGTACTTC.

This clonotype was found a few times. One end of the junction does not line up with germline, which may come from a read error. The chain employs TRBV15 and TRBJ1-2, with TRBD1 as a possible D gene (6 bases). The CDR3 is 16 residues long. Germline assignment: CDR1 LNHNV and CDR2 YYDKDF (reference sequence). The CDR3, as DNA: TGTGCCACCAGCCATTCGCCGGGACGGGGGCCCTATGACTACACCTTC. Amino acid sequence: CATSHSPGRGPYDYTF.